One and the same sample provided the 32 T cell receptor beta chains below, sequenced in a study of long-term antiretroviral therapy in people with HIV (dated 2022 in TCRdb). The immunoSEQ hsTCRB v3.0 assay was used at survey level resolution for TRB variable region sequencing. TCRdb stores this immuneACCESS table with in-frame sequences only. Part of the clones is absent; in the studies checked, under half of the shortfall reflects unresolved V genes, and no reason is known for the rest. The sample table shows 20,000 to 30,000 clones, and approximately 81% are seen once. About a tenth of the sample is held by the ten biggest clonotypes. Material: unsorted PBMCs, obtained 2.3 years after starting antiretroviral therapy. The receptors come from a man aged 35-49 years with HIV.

The CDR3: CASSLVRGVNYGYTF. CDR3 bases: TGTGCCAGCAGCTTAGTACGGGGCGTGAACTATGGCTACACCTTC. The rearrangement links TRBV11-2 to TRBJ1-2, with a tentative D call TRBD1 (5 bases). CDR3 length: 15 residues. CDR1 is SGHAT, CDR2 FQNNGV, per germline. The V and J ends lost 1 base and 2 bases respectively, with 11 bases between them.

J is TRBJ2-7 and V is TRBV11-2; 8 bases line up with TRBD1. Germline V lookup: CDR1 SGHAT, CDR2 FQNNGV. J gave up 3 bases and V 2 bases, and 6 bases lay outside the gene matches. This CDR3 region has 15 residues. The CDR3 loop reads CASSLPSGQDYEQYF. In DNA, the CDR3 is TGTGCCAGCAGCTTACCGTCGGGACAGGACTACGAGCAGTACTTC.

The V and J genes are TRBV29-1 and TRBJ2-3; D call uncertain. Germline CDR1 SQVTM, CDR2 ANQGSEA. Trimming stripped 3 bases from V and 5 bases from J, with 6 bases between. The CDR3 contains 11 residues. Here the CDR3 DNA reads TGCAGCGTTGACCCGGGAGATACGCAGTATTTT. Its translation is CSVDPGDTQYF.

CDR3 DNA sequence: TGTGCCAGCTCCAGAGGAGGCGGTGGCAATCAGCCCCAGCATTTT. Protein sequence: CASSRGGGGNQPQHF. The chain has TRBV27 and TRBJ1-5, with no clear D. Germline assignment: CDR1 MNHEY and CDR2 SMNVEV (reference sequence). V was cut by 8 bases and J by 2 bases, with 16 bases left in between. CDR3 length: 15 amino acids.

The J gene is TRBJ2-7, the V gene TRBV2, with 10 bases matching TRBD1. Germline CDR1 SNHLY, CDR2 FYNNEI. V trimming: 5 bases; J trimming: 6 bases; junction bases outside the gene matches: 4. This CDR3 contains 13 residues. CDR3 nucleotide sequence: TGTGCCAGCAGTATCGACAGGGGGCTCGAGCAGTACTTC. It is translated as CASSIDRGLEQYF.

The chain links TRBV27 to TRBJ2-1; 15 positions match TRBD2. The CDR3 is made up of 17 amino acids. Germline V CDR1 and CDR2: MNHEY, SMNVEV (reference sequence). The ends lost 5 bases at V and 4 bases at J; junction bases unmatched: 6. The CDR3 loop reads CASSPSGLAGGYNEQFF. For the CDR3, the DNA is TGTGCCAGCAGTCCATCGGGACTAGCGGGAGGATACAATGAGCAGTTCTTC.

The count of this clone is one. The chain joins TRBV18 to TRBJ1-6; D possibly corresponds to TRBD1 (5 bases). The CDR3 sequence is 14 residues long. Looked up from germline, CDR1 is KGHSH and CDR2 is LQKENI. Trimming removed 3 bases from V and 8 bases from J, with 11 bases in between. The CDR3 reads CASSPAGQDSPLHF. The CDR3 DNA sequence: TGTGCCAGCTCACCGGCAGGGCAGGATTCACCCCTCCACTTT. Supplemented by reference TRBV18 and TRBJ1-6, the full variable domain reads NAGVMQNPRHLVRRRGQEARLRCSPMKGHSHVYWYRQLPEEGLKFMVYLQKENIIDESGMPKERFSAEFPKEGPSILRIQQVVRGDSAAYFCASSPAGQDSPLHFGNGTRLTVT.

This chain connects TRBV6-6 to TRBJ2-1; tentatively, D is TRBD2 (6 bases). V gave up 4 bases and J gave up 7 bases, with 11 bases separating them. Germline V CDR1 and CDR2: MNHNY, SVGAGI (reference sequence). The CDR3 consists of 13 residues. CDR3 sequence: CASSWTTSNEQFF. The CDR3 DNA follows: TGTGCCAGCAGTTGGACGACTAGTAATGAGCAGTTCTTC.

The CDR3 nucleotides read TGTGCCAGCATGACCACGGGACAGGGAACTGAAAAACTGTTTTTT. Amino acid sequence: CASMTTGQGTEKLFF. The chain employs TRBV6-1 and TRBJ1-4, with 9 bases matching TRBD1. The germline V gene encodes CDR1 MNHNS and CDR2 SASEGT. V was pared by 7 bases and J by 7 bases, with 10 bases of the junction left unmatched. The CDR3 has 15 residues.

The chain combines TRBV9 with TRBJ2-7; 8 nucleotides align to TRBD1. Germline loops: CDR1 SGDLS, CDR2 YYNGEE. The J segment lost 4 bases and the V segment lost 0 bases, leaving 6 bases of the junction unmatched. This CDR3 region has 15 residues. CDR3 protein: CASSVGRGPLYEQYF. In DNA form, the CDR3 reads TGTGCCAGCAGCGTAGGCAGGGGGCCTTTGTACGAGCAGTACTTC.

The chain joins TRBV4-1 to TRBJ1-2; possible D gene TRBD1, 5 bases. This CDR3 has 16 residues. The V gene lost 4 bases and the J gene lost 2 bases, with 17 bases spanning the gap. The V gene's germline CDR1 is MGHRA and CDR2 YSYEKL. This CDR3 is CASSPILWGTNYGYTF. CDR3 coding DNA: TGCGCCAGCAGCCCTATTTTATGGGGGACCAACTATGGCTACACCTTC.

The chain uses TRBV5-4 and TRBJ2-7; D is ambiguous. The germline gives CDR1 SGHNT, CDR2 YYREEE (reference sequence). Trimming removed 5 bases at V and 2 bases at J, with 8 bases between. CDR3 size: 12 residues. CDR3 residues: CASSSGPYEQYF. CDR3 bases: TGTGCCAGCAGTAGTGGCCCCTACGAGCAGTACTTC.

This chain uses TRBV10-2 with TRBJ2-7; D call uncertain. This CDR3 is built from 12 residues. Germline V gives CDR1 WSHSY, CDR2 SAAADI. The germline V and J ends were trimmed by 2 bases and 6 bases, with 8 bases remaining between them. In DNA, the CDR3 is TGCGCCAGCAGTGAGGGATTTGGCGAGCAGTACTTC. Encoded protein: CASSEGFGEQYF.

The CDR3 sequence is CASSIKGPLWGGTEAFF. The CDR3 DNA is TGTGCCAGTAGTATTAAGGGACCCCTCTGGGGTGGCACTGAAGCTTTCTTT. The chain uses TRBV19 and TRBJ1-1, with D possibly TRBD1 on 5 matching bases. The CDR3 length is 17 residues. Germline V gives CDR1 LNHDA, CDR2 SQIVND (reference sequence). Between the trimmed V and J ends, which lost 3 bases and 4 bases, there was a span of 21 bases.

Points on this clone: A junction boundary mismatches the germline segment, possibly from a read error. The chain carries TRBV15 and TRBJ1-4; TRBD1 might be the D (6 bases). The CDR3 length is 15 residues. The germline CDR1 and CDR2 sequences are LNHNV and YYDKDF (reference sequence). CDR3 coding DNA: TGTGCCGCCAGCAGGGAGGGGGTGAATAATGAAAAACTGTTTTTT. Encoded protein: CAASREGVNNEKLFF.

The CDR3 sequence: CASSFEGGEYNEQFF. CDR3 DNA sequence: TGTGCCAGCAGCTTCGAGGGAGGGGAATACAATGAGCAGTTCTTC. The genes are TRBV13 and TRBJ2-1; 7 bases map to TRBD2. Germline V lookup: CDR1 PRHDT, CDR2 FYEKMQ (reference sequence). The V segment lost 3 bases and the J segment 4 bases; nucleotides outside the gene matches: 6. CDR3 length: 15 residues.

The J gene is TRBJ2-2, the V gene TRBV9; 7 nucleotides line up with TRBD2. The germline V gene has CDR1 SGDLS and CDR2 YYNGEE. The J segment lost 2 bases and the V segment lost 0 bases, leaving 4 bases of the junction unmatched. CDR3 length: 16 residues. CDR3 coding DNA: TGTGCCAGCAGCGTAGGGGGGGGAGCTAACACCGGGGAGCTGTTTTTT. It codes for CASSVGGGANTGELFF.

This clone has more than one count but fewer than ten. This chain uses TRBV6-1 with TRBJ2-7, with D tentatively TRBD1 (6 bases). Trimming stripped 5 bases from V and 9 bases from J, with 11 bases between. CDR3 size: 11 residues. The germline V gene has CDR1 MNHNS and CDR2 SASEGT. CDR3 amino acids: CASSTGYVQYF. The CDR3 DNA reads TGTGCCAGCAGTACAGGGTATGTGCAGTACTTC.

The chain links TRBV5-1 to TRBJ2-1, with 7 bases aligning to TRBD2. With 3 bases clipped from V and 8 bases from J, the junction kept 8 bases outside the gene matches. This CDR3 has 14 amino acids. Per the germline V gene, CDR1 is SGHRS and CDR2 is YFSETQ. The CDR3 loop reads CASSSGLPRDEQFF. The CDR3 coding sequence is TGCGCCAGCAGCTCGGGACTACCGCGCGATGAGCAGTTCTTC.

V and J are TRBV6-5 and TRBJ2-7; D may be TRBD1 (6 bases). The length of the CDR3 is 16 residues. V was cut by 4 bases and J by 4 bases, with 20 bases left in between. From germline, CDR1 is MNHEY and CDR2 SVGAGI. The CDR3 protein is CASSSSSTGPLYEQYF. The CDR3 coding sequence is TGTGCCAGCAGTTCATCCTCGACAGGCCCTTTATACGAGCAGTACTTC.

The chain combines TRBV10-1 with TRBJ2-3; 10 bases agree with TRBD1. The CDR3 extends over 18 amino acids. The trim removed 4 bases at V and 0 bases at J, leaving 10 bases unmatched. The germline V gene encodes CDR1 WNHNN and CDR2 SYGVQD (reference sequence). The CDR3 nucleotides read TGCGCCAGCAGTGGAGACAGGGGGCGTGGGTCTAGCACAGATACGCAGTATTTT. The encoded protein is CASSGDRGRGSSTDTQYF.

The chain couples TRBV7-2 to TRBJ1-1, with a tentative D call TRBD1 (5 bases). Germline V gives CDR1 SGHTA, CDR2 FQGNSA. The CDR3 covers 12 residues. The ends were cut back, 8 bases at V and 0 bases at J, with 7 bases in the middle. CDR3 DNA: TGTGCCAGCCGGACACTGAACACTGAAGCTTTCTTT. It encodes CASRTLNTEAFF.

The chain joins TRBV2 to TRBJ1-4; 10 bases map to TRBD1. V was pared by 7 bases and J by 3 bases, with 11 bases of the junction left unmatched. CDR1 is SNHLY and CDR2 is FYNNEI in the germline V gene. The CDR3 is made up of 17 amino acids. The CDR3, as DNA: TGTGCCAGCACCGACTGGACAGGGGGGCTACCTAATGAAAAACTGTTTTTT. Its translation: CASTDWTGGLPNEKLFF.

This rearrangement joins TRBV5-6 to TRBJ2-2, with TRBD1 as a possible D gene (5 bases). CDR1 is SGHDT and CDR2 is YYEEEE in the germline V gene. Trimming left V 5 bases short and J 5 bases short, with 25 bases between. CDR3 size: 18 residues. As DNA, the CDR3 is TGTGCCAGCAGAGCTTTGAGTGCTTGGGGCGCAAAGACCGGGGAGCTGTTTTTT. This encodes CASRALSAWGAKTGELFF.

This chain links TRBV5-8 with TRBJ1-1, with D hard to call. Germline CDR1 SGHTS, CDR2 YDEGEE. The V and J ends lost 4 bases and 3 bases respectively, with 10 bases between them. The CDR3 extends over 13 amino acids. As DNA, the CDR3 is TGTGCCAGCAGCGAAGGACCTTACACTGAAGCTTTCTTT. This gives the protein CASSEGPYTEAFF.

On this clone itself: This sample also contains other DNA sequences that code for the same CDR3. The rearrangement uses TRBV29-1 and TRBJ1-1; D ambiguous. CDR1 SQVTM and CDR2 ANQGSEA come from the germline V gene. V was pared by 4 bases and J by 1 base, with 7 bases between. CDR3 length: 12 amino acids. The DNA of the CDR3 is TGCAGCGTTGTAACGGGGAACACTGAAGCTTTCTTT. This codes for CSVVTGNTEAFF.

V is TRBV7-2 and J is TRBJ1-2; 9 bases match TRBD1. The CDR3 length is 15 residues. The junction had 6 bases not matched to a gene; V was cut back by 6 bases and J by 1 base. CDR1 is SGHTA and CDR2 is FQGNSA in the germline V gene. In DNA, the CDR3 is TGTGCCAGCAGTCCACAGGGGGCAATTAACTATGGCTACACCTTC. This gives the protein CASSPQGAINYGYTF.

This chain's CDR3 is CASRRGGNQPQHF. In DNA form, the CDR3 reads TGTGCCAGCAGGAGGGGTGGCAATCAGCCCCAGCATTTT. J is TRBJ1-5 and V is TRBV6-1, with a possible D match to TRBD1 (5 bases). The length of the CDR3 is 13 residues. Trimming removed 6 bases from V and 2 bases from J, with 8 bases in between. Germline CDR1 and CDR2: MNHNS and SASEGT.

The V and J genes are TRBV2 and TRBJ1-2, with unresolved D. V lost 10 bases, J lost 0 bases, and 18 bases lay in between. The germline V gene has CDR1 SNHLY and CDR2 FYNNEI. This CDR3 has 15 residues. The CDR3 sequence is CATLAERTTNYGYTF. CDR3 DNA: TGTGCCACGCTGGCTGAGCGAACCACTAACTATGGCTACACCTTC. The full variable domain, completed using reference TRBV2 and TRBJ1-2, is EPEVTQTPSHQVTQMGQEVILRCVPISNHLYFYWYRQILGQKVEFLVSFYNNEISEKSEIFDDQFSVERPDGSNFTLKIRSTKLEDSAMYFCATLAERTTNYGYTFGSGTRLTVV.

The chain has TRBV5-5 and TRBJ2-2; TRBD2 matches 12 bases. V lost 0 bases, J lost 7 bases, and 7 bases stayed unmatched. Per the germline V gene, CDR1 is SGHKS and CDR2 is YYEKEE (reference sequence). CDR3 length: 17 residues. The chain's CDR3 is CASSLDLAGGLIGELFF. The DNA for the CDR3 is TGTGCCAGCAGCTTGGATCTAGCGGGGGGGCTCATCGGGGAGCTGTTTTTT. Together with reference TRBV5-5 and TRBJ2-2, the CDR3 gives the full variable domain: DAGVTQSPTHLIKTRGQQVTLRCSPISGHKSVSWYQQVLGQGPQFIFQYYEKEERGRGNFPDRFSARQFPNYSSELNVNALLLGDSALYLCASSLDLAGGLIGELFFGEGSRLTVL.

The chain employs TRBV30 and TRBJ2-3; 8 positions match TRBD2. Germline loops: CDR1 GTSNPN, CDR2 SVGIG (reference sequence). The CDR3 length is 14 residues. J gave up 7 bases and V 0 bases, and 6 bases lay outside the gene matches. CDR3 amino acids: CAWSVASGSNTQYF. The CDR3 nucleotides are TGTGCCTGGAGTGTCGCTAGCGGGTCGAATACGCAGTATTTT.

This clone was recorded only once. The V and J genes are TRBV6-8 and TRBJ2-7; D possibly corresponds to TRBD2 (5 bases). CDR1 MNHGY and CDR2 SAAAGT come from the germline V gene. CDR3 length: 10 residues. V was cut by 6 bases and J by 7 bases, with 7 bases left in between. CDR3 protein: CASRRAEQYF. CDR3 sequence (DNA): TGTGCCAGCAGGCGGGCGGAGCAGTACTTC.